These T cell receptor beta chains were read from a single sample in a study of CD8 T cells in ankylosing spondylitis. From the 5' RACE reads, TCRdb called clonotypes with MiXCR, one entry per CDR3 protein. The sample holds 750,000 to 850,000 distinct CDR3 sequences, about 11% seen once. The sample was blood, either unsorted or a sorted T cell fraction (not recorded which). The receptor set was obtained from a male donor with ankylosing spondylitis. The CDR3 runs from the conserved cysteine through the conserved F or W. Each record gives: CDR3 length, D gene, J gene, clone size, V gene, CDR3 DNA, CDR3 protein. The D gene is left open where the match is weak. A clone size is listed for some rows: how often the clone was seen (once, few, many), or a class if it is expanded.

13 | . | TRBJ2-6 | . | TRBV12-3/TRBV12-4 | TGTGCCAGCAGGCAAGCCGGGGCCAACGTCCTGACTTTC | CASRQAGANVLTF
16 | . | TRBJ2-3 | . | TRBV12-3/TRBV12-4 | TGTGCCAGCAGTTTAGGACGGGTATCCGGCACAGATACGCAGTATTTT | CASSLGRVSGTDTQYF
15 | . | TRBJ2-1 | . | TRBV7-2 | TGTGCCAGCAGCTTATGGGGGGGCCGGTACAATGAGCAGTTCTTC | CASSLWGGRYNEQFF
15 | . | TRBJ2-5 | . | TRBV6-5 | TGTGCCAGCAGTTTCGACTTCGGACAGCCGGAGACCCAGTACTTC | CASSFDFGQPETQYF
19 | . | TRBJ2-7 | . | TRBV6-5 | TGTGCCAGCAGTTACTCCTTACAGCCTGGGACATTGAATATCTACGAGCAGTACTTC | CASSYSLQPGTLNIYEQYF
13 | . | TRBJ1-1 | . | TRBV7-3 | TGTGCCAGCAGCTTTCAACGGGACACTGAAGCTTTCTTT | CASSFQRDTEAFF
12 | . | TRBJ1-5 | many | TRBV20-1 | TGCAGTGCCCCGGACAGAGGACAGCCCCAGCATTTT | CSAPDRGQPQHF
13 | . | TRBJ2-5 | many | TRBV20-1 | TGCAGTGCTAGAGGGACATTCCAAGAGACCCAGTACTTC | CSARGTFQETQYF
12 | . | TRBJ1-2 | few | TRBV7-2 | TGTGCCAGCAGCTTTACAGTGCCCGGCTACACCTTC | CASSFTVPGYTF
14 | . | TRBJ1-1 | many | TRBV5-1 | TGCGCCAGCAGCTTGAGTGGGGGTGGAACTGAAGCTTTCTTT | CASSLSGGGTEAFF
16 | TRBD2 | TRBJ2-2 | few | TRBV7-8 | TGTGCCAGCAGCCCTACTGGCGGGGGGGACACCGGGGAGCTGTTTTTT | CASSPTGGGDTGELFF
15 | TRBD1 | TRBJ2-3 | . | TRBV27 | TGTGCCAGCAGTCTGGACAGGGGTGTCACAGATACGCAGTATTTT | CASSLDRGVTDTQYF
13 | TRBD2 | TRBJ2-1 | many | TRBV7-8 | TGTGCCAGCAGCTTCGTTAGCGGGAGGGCCCTGTTCTTC | CASSFVSGRALFF
16 | TRBD2 | TRBJ2-1 | few | TRBV27 | TGTGCCAGCAGTGAATACAAGGGAGGGAGTTTGGTTGAGCAGTTCTTC | CASSEYKGGSLVEQFF
15 | . | TRBJ2-7 | . | TRBV6-5 | TGTGCCAGCAGTTACACGCTTCGCAGGAGCTACGAGCAGTACTTC | CASSYTLRRSYEQYF
14 | TRBD1 | TRBJ1-5 | many | TRBV10-3 | TGTGCCATCAGTAGGGACAGGGCTAATCAGCCCCAGCATTTT | CAISRDRANQPQHF
12 | . | TRBJ1-1 | few | TRBV20-1 | TGCAGTCCCCAGGGCCCCAACACTGAAGCTTTCTTT | CSPQGPNTEAFF
15 | . | TRBJ2-5 | . | TRBV24-1 | TGTGCCACCAGTGATTCCCGGGGCGACGGGGAGACCCAGTACTTC | CATSDSRGDGETQYF
14 | . | TRBJ2-1 | few | TRBV20-1 | TGCAGTGGGGGGGGGCGGAGCTCCTACAATGAGCAGTTCTTC | CSGGGRSSYNEQFF
15 | . | TRBJ1-1 | few | TRBV20-1 | TGCAGTGCTAGAGATCCCCAACTGTTTGAGACTGAAGCTTTCTTT | CSARDPQLFETEAFF
18 | . | TRBJ2-1 | few | TRBV5-1 | TGCGCCAGCAGCACTTGGTCAGGGAATTTCAAGTCCTACAATGAGCAGTTCTTC | CASSTWSGNFKSYNEQFF
15 | TRBD1 | TRBJ1-2 | few | TRBV6-1 | TGTGCCAGCACCCCAAGGGGACAGGGGATCGACGGCTACACCTTC | CASTPRGQGIDGYTF
14 | . | TRBJ2-2 | . | TRBV20-1 | TGCAGTGCTCAAGAGGCCCGCGACACCGGGGAGCTGTTTTTT | CSAQEARDTGELFF
14 | TRBD1 | TRBJ1-2 | . | TRBV6-1 | TGTGCCAGCAGCTCGACCGGGACAGCCTATGGCTACACCTTC | CASSSTGTAYGYTF
13 | . | TRBJ1-5 | . | TRBV6-1 | TGTGCCAGCAGTCGCCGTAGCAATCAGCCCCAGCATTTT | CASSRRSNQPQHF
14 | . | TRBJ1-1 | . | TRBV20-1 | TGCAGTGCTGCATATACCGGGAGTACGGGCGAAGCTTTCTTT | CSAAYTGSTGEAFF
12 | . | TRBJ1-1 | many | TRBV29-1 | TGCAGCGCTGGGCACATGAACACTGAAGCTTTCTTT | CSAGHMNTEAFF
14 | TRBD1 | TRBJ1-3 | . | TRBV4-3 | TGCGCCAGCAGCCGGGACAGGTCTGGAAACACCATATATTTT | CASSRDRSGNTIYF
13 | . | TRBJ2-5 | many | TRBV7-2 | TGTGCCAGCAGAAGAGGGGGGGCTGAGACCCAGTACTTC | CASRRGGAETQYF
15 | TRBD1 | TRBJ2-7 | few | TRBV5-1 | TGCGCCAGCAGCTACGGACAGGGTCAAGACCACGAGCAGTACTTC | CASSYGQGQDHEQYF
14 | . | TRBJ1-5 | few | TRBV12-3/TRBV12-4 | TGTGCCAGCAGTTTTAGGGCCACCAATCAGCCCCAGCATTTT | CASSFRATNQPQHF
13 | TRBD2 | TRBJ2-5 | few | TRBV6-1 | TGTGCCAGCGTCCTAGCGGGGGTGGAGACCCAGTACTTC | CASVLAGVETQYF
13 | . | TRBJ2-1 | . | TRBV11-1 | TGTGCCAGCAGCTTACCGGGGTTTGATGAGCAGTTCTTC | CASSLPGFDEQFF
14 | . | TRBJ2-7 | many | TRBV5-1 | TGCGCCAGCAGCTTATCGGGACTTGAATACGAGCAGTACTTC | CASSLSGLEYEQYF
13 | TRBD1 | TRBJ1-1 | many | TRBV20-1 | TGCAGTGCTAGGGGTGCAGGGGGCGATATGGTTTTCTTT | CSARGAGGDMVFF
14 | . | TRBJ2-3 | . | TRBV15 | TGTGCCACCAGCAGAGATGCTGGGCCAGATACGCAGTATTTT | CATSRDAGPDTQYF
15 | TRBD1 | TRBJ1-2 | many | TRBV20-1 | TGCAGTGCCATCTTAGACAGGGGGATTAACTATGGCTACACCTTC | CSAILDRGINYGYTF
15 | . | TRBJ2-5 | few | TRBV7-9 | TGTGCCAGCAGCGGGGGCCTAGAAGGGCCAGAGACCCAGTACTTC | CASSGGLEGPETQYF
15 | . | TRBJ1-2 | few | TRBV28 | TGTGCCAGCAGGCTGGACCAGCTATCTAACTATGGCTACACCTTC | CASRLDQLSNYGYTF
15 | TRBD1 | TRBJ2-1 | few | TRBV7-9 | TGTGCCAGCAGCCCCCGGACAGGGCCTTACAATGAGCAGTTCTTC | CASSPRTGPYNEQFF
13 | . | TRBJ1-2 | . | TRBV29-1 | TGCAGCGTTGCGGATCCATCGGACTATGGCTACACCTTC | CSVADPSDYGYTF
15 | . | TRBJ2-5 | few | TRBV5-1 | TGCGCCAGCAGCTGGTTACAGGGCGCCCAAGAGACCCAGTACTTC | CASSWLQGAQETQYF
15 | TRBD1 | TRBJ1-1 | . | TRBV7-9 | TGTGCCAGCAGCTTTTACAGGGGGCGGAACACTGAAGCTTTCTTT | CASSFYRGRNTEAFF
18 | . | TRBJ1-1 | few | TRBV4-3 | TGCGCCAGCAGCCAAGATTGGGGACCACAGGGTTGGGACACTGAAGCTTTCTTT | CASSQDWGPQGWDTEAFF
14 | . | TRBJ1-1 | . | TRBV18 | TGTGCCAGCTCACCGACTAACACGAACACTGAAGCTTTCTTT | CASSPTNTNTEAFF
16 | . | TRBJ1-3 | . | TRBV5-4 | TGTGCCAGCAGCACCACTCCCGGGCCCTCTGGAAACACCATATATTTT | CASSTTPGPSGNTIYF